The subject of this entry is one T cell receptor (beta chain). The data were obtained in a study of blood T cell repertoires in COVID-19. Across the study: The cDNA or gDNA used as material had been derived from T cells, B-cell-depleted T cells, or PBMCs.

Authors' data handling: Estimated nucleated cell counts came from reference gene primer amplification. The assay was immunoSEQ multiplex PCR, and TCRdb's table has in-frame clones only and misses some. V, J and clone size were drawn from that table, and D and trimming were deduced from the DNA. This sample has about 220,000 clones, with 84% found just once. CDR1 is SEHNR and CDR2 is FQNEAQ in the germline V gene (reference sequence). The CDR3 spans 14 residues. V shed 2 bases, J shed 2 bases, and the junction held 2 bases outside the gene matches. Source material: peripheral blood. The TCR was taken from a woman aged 55-70 years with acute or convalescent COVID-19. This chain links TRBV7-9 with TRBJ1-2; 7 positions agree with TRBD1. The DNA for the CDR3 is TGTGCCAGCAGCTTACGACAGGGAAACTATGGCTACACCTTC. It specifies CASSLRQGNYGYTF.